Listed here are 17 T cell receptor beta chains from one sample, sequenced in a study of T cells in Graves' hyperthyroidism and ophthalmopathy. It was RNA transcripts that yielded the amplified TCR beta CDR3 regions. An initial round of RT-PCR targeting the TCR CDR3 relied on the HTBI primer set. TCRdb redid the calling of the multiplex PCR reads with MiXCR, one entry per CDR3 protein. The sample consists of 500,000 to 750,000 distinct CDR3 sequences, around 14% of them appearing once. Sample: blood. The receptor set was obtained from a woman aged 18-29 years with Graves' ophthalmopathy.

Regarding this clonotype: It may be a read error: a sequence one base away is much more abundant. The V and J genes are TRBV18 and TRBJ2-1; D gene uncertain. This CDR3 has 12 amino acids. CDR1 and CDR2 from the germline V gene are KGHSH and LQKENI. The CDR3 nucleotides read TGTGCCGGCTCACCACTCCGGTTTGAGCAGTTCTTC. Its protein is CAGSPLRFEQFF. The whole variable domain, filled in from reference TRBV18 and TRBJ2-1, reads NAGVMQNPRHLVRRRGQEARLRCSPMKGHSHVYWYRQLPEEGLKFMVYLQKENIIDESGMPKERFSAEFPKEGPSILRIQQVVRGDSAAYFCAGSPLRFEQFFGPGTRLTVL.

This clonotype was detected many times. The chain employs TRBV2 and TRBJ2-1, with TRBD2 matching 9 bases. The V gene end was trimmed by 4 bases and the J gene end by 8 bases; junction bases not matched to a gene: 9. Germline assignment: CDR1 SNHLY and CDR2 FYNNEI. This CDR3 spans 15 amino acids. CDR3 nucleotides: TGTGCCAGCAGTGGGGTAGCGGGAGTAAGGGATGAGCAGTTCTTC. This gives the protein CASSGVAGVRDEQFF.

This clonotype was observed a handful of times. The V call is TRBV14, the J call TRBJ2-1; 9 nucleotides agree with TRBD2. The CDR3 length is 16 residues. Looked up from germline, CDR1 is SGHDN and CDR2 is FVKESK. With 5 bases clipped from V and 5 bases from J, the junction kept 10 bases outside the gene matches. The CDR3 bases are TGTGCCAGCAGCGAGGTAGCGGGAGTTAGCAACAATGAGCAGTTCTTC. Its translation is CASSEVAGVSNNEQFF.

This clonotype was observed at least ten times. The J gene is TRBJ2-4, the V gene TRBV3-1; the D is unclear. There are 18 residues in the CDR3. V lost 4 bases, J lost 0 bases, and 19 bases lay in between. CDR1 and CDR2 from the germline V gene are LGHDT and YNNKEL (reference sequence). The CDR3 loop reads CASSPTNDPTTAKNIQYF. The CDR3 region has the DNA TGTGCCAGCAGCCCGACCAACGACCCAACGACAGCCAAAAACATTCAGTACTTC.

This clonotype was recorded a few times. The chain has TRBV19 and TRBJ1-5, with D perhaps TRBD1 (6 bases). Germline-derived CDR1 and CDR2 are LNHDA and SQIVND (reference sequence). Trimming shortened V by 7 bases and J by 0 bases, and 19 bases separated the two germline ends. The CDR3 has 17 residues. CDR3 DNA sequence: TGTGCCAGTACCTCAACAGGGTTTTTTTATAGCAATCAGCCCCAGCATTTT. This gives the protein CASTSTGFFYSNQPQHF.

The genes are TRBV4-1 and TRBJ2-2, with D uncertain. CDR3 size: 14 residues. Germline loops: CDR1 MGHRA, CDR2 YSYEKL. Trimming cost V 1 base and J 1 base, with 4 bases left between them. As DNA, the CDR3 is TGCGCCAGCAGCCAAGCGGAGAACACCGGGGAGCTGTTTTTT. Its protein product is CASSQAENTGELFF.

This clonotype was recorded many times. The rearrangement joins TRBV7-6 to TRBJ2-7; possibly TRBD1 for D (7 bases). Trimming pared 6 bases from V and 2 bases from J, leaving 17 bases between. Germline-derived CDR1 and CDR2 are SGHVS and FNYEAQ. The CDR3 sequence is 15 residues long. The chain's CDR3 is CASSNYPGGTYEQYF. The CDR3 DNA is TGTGCCAGCAGTAACTACCCAGGGGGGACCTACGAGCAGTACTTC.

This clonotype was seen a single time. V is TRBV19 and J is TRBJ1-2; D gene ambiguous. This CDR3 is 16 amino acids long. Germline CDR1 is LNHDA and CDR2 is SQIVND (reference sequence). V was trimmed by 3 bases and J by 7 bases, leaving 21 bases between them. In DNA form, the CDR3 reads TGTGCCAGTAGTATCGAAATAGCGGCTTTCCAAAGTGGCTACACCTTC. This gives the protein CASSIEIAAFQSGYTF.

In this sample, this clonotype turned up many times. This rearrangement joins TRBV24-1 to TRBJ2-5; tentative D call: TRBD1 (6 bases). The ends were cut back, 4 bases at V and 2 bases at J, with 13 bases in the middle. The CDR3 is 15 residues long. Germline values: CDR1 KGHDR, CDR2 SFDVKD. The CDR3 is CATSDNEQGQETQYF. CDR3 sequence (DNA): TGTGCCACCAGTGACAACGAACAGGGACAAGAGACCCAGTACTTC.

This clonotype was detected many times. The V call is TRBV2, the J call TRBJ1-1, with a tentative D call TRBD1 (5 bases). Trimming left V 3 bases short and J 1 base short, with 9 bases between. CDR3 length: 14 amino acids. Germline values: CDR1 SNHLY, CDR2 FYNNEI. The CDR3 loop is CASSESGQNTEAFF. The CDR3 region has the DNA TGTGCCAGCAGTGAGTCTGGACAGAACACTGAAGCTTTCTTT.

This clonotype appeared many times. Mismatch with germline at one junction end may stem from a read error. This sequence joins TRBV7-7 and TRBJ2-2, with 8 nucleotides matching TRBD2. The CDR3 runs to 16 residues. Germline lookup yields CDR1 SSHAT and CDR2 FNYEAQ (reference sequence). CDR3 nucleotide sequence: TGTGCTAGCAGTAGAAGCGGGAGAAGGTACACCGGGGAGCTGTTTTTT. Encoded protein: CASSRSGRRYTGELFF. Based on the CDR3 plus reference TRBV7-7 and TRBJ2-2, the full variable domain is GAGVSQSPRYKVTKRGQDVTLRCDPISSHATLYWYQQALGQGPEFLTYFNYEAQPDKSGLPSDRFSAERPEGSISTLTIQRTEQRDSAMYRCASSRSGRRYTGELFFGEGSRLTVL.

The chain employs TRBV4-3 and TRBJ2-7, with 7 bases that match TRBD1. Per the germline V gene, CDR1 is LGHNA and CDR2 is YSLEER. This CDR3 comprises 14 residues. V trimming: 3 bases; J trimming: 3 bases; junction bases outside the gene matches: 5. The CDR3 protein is CASSHRGYDYEQYF. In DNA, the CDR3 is TGCGCCAGCAGCCACAGGGGGTATGACTACGAGCAGTACTTC.

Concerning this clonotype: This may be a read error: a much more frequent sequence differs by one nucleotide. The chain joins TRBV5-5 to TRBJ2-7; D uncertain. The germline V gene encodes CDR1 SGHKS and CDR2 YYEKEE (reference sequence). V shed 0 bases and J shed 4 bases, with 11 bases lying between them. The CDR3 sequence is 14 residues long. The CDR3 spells CASSLVMAGYEQYF. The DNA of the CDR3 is TGTGCCAGCAGCTTGGTCATGGCAGGATACGAGCAGTACTTC.

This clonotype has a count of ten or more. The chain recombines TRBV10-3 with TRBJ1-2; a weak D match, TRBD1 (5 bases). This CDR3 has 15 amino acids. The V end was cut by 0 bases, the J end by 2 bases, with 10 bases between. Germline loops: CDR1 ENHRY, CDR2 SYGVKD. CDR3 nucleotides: TGTGCCATCAGTGAGTCAGGGACCGTGAACTATGGCTACACCTTC. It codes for CAISESGTVNYGYTF.

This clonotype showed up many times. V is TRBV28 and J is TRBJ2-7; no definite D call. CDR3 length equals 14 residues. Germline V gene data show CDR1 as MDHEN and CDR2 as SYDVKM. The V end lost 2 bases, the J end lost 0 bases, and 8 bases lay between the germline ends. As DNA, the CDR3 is TGTGCCAGCAGTTTAGTGGGCAGCTCCTACGAGCAGTACTTC. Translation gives CASSLVGSSYEQYF.

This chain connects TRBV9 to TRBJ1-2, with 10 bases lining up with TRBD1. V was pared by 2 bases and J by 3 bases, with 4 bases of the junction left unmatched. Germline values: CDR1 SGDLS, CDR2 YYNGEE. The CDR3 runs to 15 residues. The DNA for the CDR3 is TGTGCCAGCAGCGTTCGCGGGACAGGGGACTATGGCTACACCTTC. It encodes CASSVRGTGDYGYTF. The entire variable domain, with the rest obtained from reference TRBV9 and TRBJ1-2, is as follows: DSGVTQTPKHLITATGQRVTLRCSPRSGDLSVYWYQQSLDQGLQFLIQYYNGEERAKGNILERFSAQQFPDLHSELNLSSLELGDSALYFCASSVRGTGDYGYTFGSGTRLTVV.

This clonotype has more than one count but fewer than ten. CDR3 DNA sequence: TGTGCCAGCAGTGACAGACAGGTTGTTTTCTCTGGGGCCAACGTCCTGACTTTC. Translated: CASSDRQVVFSGANVLTF. This sequence joins TRBV6-1 and TRBJ2-6, with D perhaps TRBD1 (6 bases). Germline V CDR1 and CDR2: MNHNS, SASEGT. The V end lost 3 bases, the J end lost 0 bases, and 15 bases lay between the germline ends. This CDR3 has 18 amino acids.